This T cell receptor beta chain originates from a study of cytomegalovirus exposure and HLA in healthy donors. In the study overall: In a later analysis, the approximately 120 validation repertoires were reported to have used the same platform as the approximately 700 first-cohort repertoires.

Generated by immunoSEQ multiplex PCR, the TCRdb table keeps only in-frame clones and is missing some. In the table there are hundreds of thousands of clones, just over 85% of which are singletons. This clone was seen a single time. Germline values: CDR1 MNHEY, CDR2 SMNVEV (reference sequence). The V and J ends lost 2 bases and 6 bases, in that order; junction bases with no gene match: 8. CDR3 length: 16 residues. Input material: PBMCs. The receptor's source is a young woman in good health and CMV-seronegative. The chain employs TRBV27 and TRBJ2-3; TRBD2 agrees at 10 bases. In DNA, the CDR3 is TGTGCCAGCAGTTTAAGGACGGGACTAGCGTGGGATACGCAGTATTTT. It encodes CASSLRTGLAWDTQYF.